The 13 T cell receptor beta chains below were found in one sample sequenced in a study of T cells after yellow fever vaccination (dated by TCRdb to the late 2010s). The meaning of the sample's treatment or condition label: live attenuated yellow fever vaccine strain. Library preparation used 5' RACE. The reads were generated on an Illumina NovaSeq 6000. The public sequencing data were trimmed at Q25 with fastp and processed into clonotypes with MiXCR by TCRdb, which kept only in-frame beta chains. For every CDR3 protein sequence, its rows merge into one entry that carries the most common genes and DNA. The sample includes hundreds of thousands of distinct CDR3 sequences, with under 9% observed a single time. The ten largest clones add up to about 3.7% of the sample. The sample consisted of CD4+ T cells sorted from PBMCs, taken 5 days after the yellow fever booster vaccination. All receptors derive from a man in his late teens or twenties who received the YFV17D yellow fever vaccine.

The chain joins TRBV10-1 to TRBJ2-3; 7 nucleotides align to TRBD2. The CDR3 covers 17 residues. Germline V gene data show CDR1 as WNHNN and CDR2 as SYGVQD (reference sequence). The J segment lost 8 bases and the V segment lost 3 bases, leaving 17 bases of the junction unmatched. CDR3 in amino acids: CASSEGPDLPPGGTQYF. Written as DNA, the CDR3 is TGCGCCAGCAGTGAAGGTCCGGACTTACCTCCGGGGGGTACGCAGTATTTT.

The chain couples TRBV6-6 to TRBJ1-1; D remains ambiguous. V lost 5 bases and J 11 bases, leaving 15 bases between the germline ends. The CDR3 totals 12 residues. Germline values: CDR1 MNHNY, CDR2 SVGAGI (reference sequence). CDR3 sequence reads: CASSQQSPGAFF. The CDR3 DNA is TGTGCCAGCAGTCAACAATCCCCCGGGGCTTTCTTT.

The sample holds many counts of this clonotype. The CDR3 sequence: CATSGGGNEQFF. The CDR3 DNA follows: TGTGCCACCAGTGGGGGCGGGAATGAGCAGTTCTTC. This sequence joins TRBV24-1 and TRBJ2-1, with D possibly called TRBD1 or TRBD2 (5 bases each). Trimming pared 5 bases from V and 7 bases from J, leaving 8 bases between. The CDR3 runs to 12 residues. Germline assignment: CDR1 KGHDR and CDR2 SFDVKD.

The sample holds many counts of this clonotype. The chain combines TRBV20-1 with TRBJ1-6, with 10 bases matching TRBD1. CDR1 DFQATT and CDR2 SNEGSKA come from the germline V gene (reference sequence). Trimming cost V 5 bases and J 7 bases; bases outside gene matches: 5. This CDR3 contains 14 residues. The CDR3, as DNA: TGCAGTGCTCCGACAGGGGGCATAAATTCACCCCTCCACTTT. Translated, it gives CSAPTGGINSPLHF.

The genes are TRBV21-1 and TRBJ2-7; TRBD1 is the table's D call and was not checked against the DNA. TRBV21-1 is a pseudogene locus. The CDR3 has 19 amino acids. The CDR3 bases are TGTGCCAGCAGCAAAGGCTCGAATTGGAGGAGGGGCGGTTATCAAGAGCAGTACTTC. It yields the protein CASSKGSNWRRGGYQEQYF.

V and J are TRBV20-1 and TRBJ1-5; D possibly corresponds to TRBD1 (5 bases). The CDR3 has 13 amino acids. CDR1 is DFQATT, CDR2 SNEGSKA, per germline (reference sequence). The ends were cut back, 5 bases at V and 2 bases at J, with 10 bases in the middle. The CDR3 spells CSARGSGNQPQHF. The CDR3 region has the DNA TGCAGTGCTCGGGGGTCGGGCAATCAGCCCCAGCATTTT.

The CDR3 region is CSARRGQGDEQYF. DNA of the CDR3: TGCAGTGCTAGGCGGGGACAGGGTGACGAGCAGTACTTC. The genes are TRBV20-1 and TRBJ2-7, with TRBD1 matching over 9 bases. The length of the CDR3 is 13 residues. Germline CDR1 is DFQATT and CDR2 is SNEGSKA (reference sequence). The V segment lost 3 bases and the J segment 5 bases; nucleotides outside the gene matches: 5.

This clonotype was detected only a few times. The genes are TRBV5-1 and TRBJ1-1, with a tentative D call TRBD1 (6 bases). V shed 0 bases and J shed 3 bases, with 12 bases lying between them. Germline CDR1 is SGHRS and CDR2 is YFSETQ. The CDR3 loop spans 15 amino acids. CDR3 sequence: CASSLVQGSDTEAFF. In DNA, the CDR3 is TGCGCCAGCAGCTTGGTGCAGGGGTCGGACACTGAAGCTTTCTTT.

The rearrangement uses TRBV19 and TRBJ2-1; 7 bases are shared with TRBD1. With 5 bases clipped from V and 4 bases from J, the junction kept 17 bases outside the gene matches. This CDR3 spans 18 amino acids. CDR1 LNHDA and CDR2 SQIVND come from the germline V gene (reference sequence). DNA of the CDR3: TGTGCCAGTAGTTCTCACCTCCTAGAACCGGGACAGTACAATGAGCAGTTCTTC. Translating it yields CASSSHLLEPGQYNEQFF.

The chain's CDR3 is CASSLYGLAGKETQYF. The CDR3 region has the DNA TGTGCCAGCAGCCTTTACGGACTAGCGGGGAAAGAGACCCAGTACTTC. This rearrangement joins TRBV4-2 to TRBJ2-5, with 12 bases that match TRBD2. The V gene end was trimmed by 4 bases and the J gene end by 3 bases; junction bases not matched to a gene: 6. CDR3 length: 16 amino acids. Germline V gene sequence: CDR1 LGHNA, CDR2 YNFKEQ.

This clonotype was recorded a few times. The gene calls are TRBV9 and TRBJ2-2, with D hard to call. The germline V gene encodes CDR1 SGDLS and CDR2 YYNGEE. Between the trimmed V and J ends, which lost 0 bases and 7 bases, there was a span of 4 bases. CDR3 length: 12 amino acids. CDR3 region: CASSVEGGELFF. CDR3 nucleotide sequence: TGTGCCAGCAGCGTAGAGGGCGGGGAGCTGTTTTTT.

The V call is TRBV15, the J call TRBJ2-5; weak D call: TRBD2 (5 bases). The CDR3 is 16 amino acids. Germline V gene data show CDR1 as LNHNV and CDR2 as YYDKDF (reference sequence). V was pared by 1 base and J by 5 bases, with 17 bases between. CDR3 region: CATSRGGLAVPETQYF. As DNA, the CDR3 is TGTGCCACCAGCAGAGGTGGGCTAGCTGTTCCTGAGACCCAGTACTTC.

The chain joins TRBV5-1 to TRBJ2-5; D may be TRBD2 (5 bases). The V gene's germline CDR1 is SGHRS and CDR2 YFSETQ. Trimming removed 4 bases from V and 5 bases from J, with 15 bases in between. The CDR3 consists of 14 residues. The CDR3 region is CASSTSAPGETQYF. The DNA of the CDR3 is TGCGCCAGCAGCACCTCCGCCCCGGGGGAGACCCAGTACTTC.